In this sample, the clone carrying this TCR beta chain turned up many times. These data are taken from a study of low-dose radiotherapy and immunotherapy resistance in tumors. Study at large: A total of 13 Gy over 26 weeks was given to Cohort 2 as 1 Gy per fraction every two weeks.

The time point denotes: after trial treatment. Specified treatment: LDRT plus nivolumab, ipilimumab, low-dose cyclophosphamide and aspirin (RACIN trial). A roughly 19-cycle PCR with a constant-region primer and V-primer adapter amplified TCRs. TCRdb itself ran the reads through MiXCR, one entry per CDR3 protein. The sample has tens of thousands of distinct CDR3 sequences, around 33% seen once. The sequencing used PBMCs, collected after low-dose radiotherapy plus immunotherapy. This sequence originates from a male donor with rectosigmoid adenocarcinoma.

DNA of the CDR3: TGTGCCAGCACCCCAGCGGGGGGAGGGGGTGAGCAGTTCTTC. This sequence encodes CASTPAGGGGEQFF. V gene TRBV7-9 combines with J gene TRBJ2-1; 9 nucleotides agree with TRBD2. Germline CDR1 reads SEHNR; CDR2 reads FQNEAQ (reference sequence). This CDR3 has 14 amino acids. V gave up 7 bases and J gave up 9 bases; unmatched junction bases: 10.